These 3 T cell receptor beta chains share one sample of origin, sequenced in a study of blood T cell repertoires in COVID-19. Libraries were prepared by immunoSEQ multiplex PCR; TCRdb keeps only in-frame clonotypes and omits some of them. Among around 100,000 clones, roughly nine tenths were seen once, and the ten largest hold approximately 7.3%. Sequencing was performed on peripheral blood. These receptor sequences come from a man younger than 45 in a cohort sampled during active COVID-19.

The chain joins TRBV5-4 to TRBJ2-7; perhaps TRBD2 as D (6 bases). V lost 7 bases and J lost 0, with 14 bases in between. This CDR3 comprises 14 residues. CDR1 is SGHNT and CDR2 is YYREEE in the germline V gene (reference sequence). The CDR3 reads CASYGTPSSYEQYF. CDR3 in DNA: TGTGCCAGCTATGGGACTCCCAGCTCCTACGAGCAGTACTTC.

V gene TRBV13 combines with J gene TRBJ2-7; perhaps TRBD1 as D (5 bases). The CDR3 consists of 15 residues. CDR1 is PRHDT, CDR2 FYEKMQ, per germline (reference sequence). The V end lost 5 bases, the J end lost 0 bases, and 14 bases lay between the germline ends. CDR3 bases: TGTGCCAGCAGCCCCTGGGGCCAGCACTCCTACGAGCAGTACTTC. It translates to CASSPWGQHSYEQYF. The full variable domain, in which reference TRBV13 and TRBJ2-7 provide the parts outside the CDR3, is AAGVIQSPRHLIKEKRETATLKCYPIPRHDTVYWYQQGPGQDPQFLISFYEKMQSDKGSIPDRFSAQQFSDYHSELNMSSLELGDSALYFCASSPWGQHSYEQYFGPGTRLTVT.

This sequence joins TRBV18 and TRBJ2-7; 8 nucleotides match TRBD1. Germline values: CDR1 KGHSH, CDR2 LQKENI. Trimming removed 0 bases from V and 6 bases from J; junction bases left unmatched: 10. The CDR3 is 16 amino acids. The CDR3 reads CASSPPRTGLRAEQYF. The CDR3 region has the DNA TGTGCCAGCTCACCACCCAGGACAGGGCTAAGGGCCGAGCAGTACTTC.